These 17 T cell receptor beta chains originate from one sample sequenced in a study of cytomegalovirus exposure and HLA in healthy donors. Primers included in the PCR were 60 Vbeta and 13 Jbeta primers. Clones were read by immunoSEQ multiplex PCR, and TCRdb kept only the in-frame ones, dropping some. The data hold over 130,000 clones, with just under 85% observed a single time. Sequenced input: PBMCs. These receptors all come from a young man in good health and CMV-seropositive.

In its sample, this clone was seen once. This chain uses TRBV21-1 with TRBJ2-3; the table's D call, TRBD2, has no DNA check behind it. TRBV21-1 is described as a pseudogene. The CDR3 extends over 16 amino acids. The CDR3 reads CATDPRRGGPTDTQYF. The CDR3 DNA follows: TGTGCCACAGACCCTCGCCGCGGGGGTCCCACAGATACGCAGTATTTT.

J is TRBJ2-1 and V is TRBV18; 10 bases are a match to TRBD2. The length of the CDR3 is 15 residues. CDR1 is KGHSH and CDR2 is LQKENI in the germline V gene. V was pared by 2 bases and J by 8 bases, with 6 bases of the junction left unmatched. The CDR3 protein is CASSPTSGTADEQFF. Here the CDR3 DNA reads TGTGCCAGCTCACCAACTAGCGGGACCGCAGATGAGCAGTTCTTC.

V is TRBV28 and J is TRBJ1-6, with D uncertain. There are 13 residues in the CDR3. The V gene's germline CDR1 is MDHEN and CDR2 SYDVKM. Trimming removed 8 bases from V and 9 bases from J, with 14 bases in between. CDR3 nucleotide sequence: TGTGCCAGCGGAGATAGTATTAGTTCACCCCTCCACTTT. Its translation: CASGDSISSPLHF. The full variable domain, its missing parts supplied by reference TRBV28 and TRBJ1-6, is DVKVTQSSRYLVKRTGEKVFLECVQDMDHENMFWYRQDPGLGLRLIYFSYDVKMKEKGDIPEGYSVSREKKERFSLILESASTNQTSMYLCASGDSISSPLHFGNGTRLTVT.

DNA for the CDR3: TGTGCCAGCAGCCAAGTAGTCCGTTCCCGGGACTATGGCTACACCTTC. Residues: CASSQVVRSRDYGYTF. The chain couples TRBV4-2 to TRBJ1-2, with D uncertain. The germline V and J ends were trimmed by 1 base and 3 bases, with 15 bases remaining between them. The CDR3 length is 16 residues. Germline assignment: CDR1 LGHNA and CDR2 YNFKEQ.

This clone has only one observation. The chain couples TRBV5-1 to TRBJ2-3, with D possibly TRBD1 on 5 matching bases. Germline V gives CDR1 SGHRS, CDR2 YFSETQ. This CDR3 comprises 14 residues. The V and J ends lost 0 bases and 6 bases respectively, with 11 bases between them. Here the CDR3 reads CASSLERGKDTQYF. In DNA, the CDR3 is TGCGCCAGCAGCTTGGAAAGGGGAAAGGATACGCAGTATTTT.

The chain employs TRBV15 and TRBJ2-1; TRBD2 matches 13 bases. J lost 10 bases, V lost 0 bases, and 3 bases had no gene match. From germline, CDR1 is LNHNV and CDR2 YYDKDF (reference sequence). The CDR3 extends over 15 amino acids. DNA of the CDR3: TGTGCCACCAGCAGAGAGGGGACTAGCGGGAAGGAGCAGTTCTTC. Amino acids: CATSREGTSGKEQFF.

The V call is TRBV28, the J call TRBJ2-7, with a tentative D call TRBD2 (5 bases). This CDR3 has 11 residues. V shed 10 bases and J shed 5 bases, with 12 bases lying between them. Germline values: CDR1 MDHEN, CDR2 SYDVKM. CDR3 sequence (DNA): TGTGCCACTACGGGGTCCCACGAGCAGTACTTC. Its translation is CATTGSHEQYF.

The V gene is TRBV11-2, the J gene TRBJ2-7; D remains ambiguous. CDR3 length equals 15 residues. From germline, CDR1 is SGHAT and CDR2 FQNNGV. Trimming left V 3 bases short and J 7 bases short, with 19 bases between. The CDR3 sequence: CASSFASGLSSEQYF. The CDR3 region has the DNA TGTGCCAGCAGCTTCGCTTCGGGTCTATCTAGTGAGCAGTACTTC.

The chain joins TRBV6-6 to TRBJ2-5; 9 positions match TRBD2. Germline V CDR1 and CDR2: MNHNY, SVGAGI (reference sequence). This CDR3 region has 15 residues. V shed 7 bases and J 5 bases; nucleotides not matched to a gene: 11. CDR3 sequence (DNA): TGTGCCAGCATCGGGAGGGGCGGGAGGGGGGAGACCCAGTACTTC. This gives the protein CASIGRGGRGETQYF.

The chain has TRBV7-3 and TRBJ2-1; TRBD2 matches 10 bases. Germline CDR1 and CDR2: SGHTA and FQGTGA. J was trimmed by 5 bases and V by 5 bases; bases with no gene match: 6. This CDR3 comprises 15 residues. The CDR3 DNA reads as TGTGCCAGCAGCCTAGGACTAGCGGAGAACAATGAGCAGTTCTTC. Translated, it gives CASSLGLAENNEQFF.

The table lists this clone with many counts. Other DNA sequences in the sample encode the same CDR3. V is TRBV19 and J is TRBJ2-7, with TRBD1 matching 8 bases. Losses at the gene ends were 6 bases for V and 1 base for J; bases not matched to a gene: 5. The CDR3 has 14 amino acids. CDR1 is LNHDA, CDR2 SQIVND, per germline (reference sequence). The CDR3 here is CASRQGAASYEQYF. The DNA of the CDR3 is TGTGCCAGTAGGCAGGGGGCGGCGTCCTACGAGCAGTACTTC.

The chain uses TRBV6-5 and TRBJ2-5; no clear D. The assigned J gene may be wrong: the sequence end matches TRBJ2-7 better. The CDR3 consists of 14 residues. Germline CDR1 reads MNHEY; CDR2 reads SVGAGI. CDR3 amino acids: CASSYSVRAYEQYF. CDR3 DNA: TGTGCCAGCAGTTACTCGGTGAGAGCCTACGAGCAGTACTTC.

This clone was counted once. The rearrangement joins TRBV7-2 to TRBJ2-5; D gene unclear. The DNA matches TRBJ2-7 better at its end, which makes the J call doubtful. This CDR3 is built from 13 residues. Germline CDR1 SGHTA, CDR2 FQGNSA. The CDR3 region is CASSLVMDYEQYF. CDR3 DNA sequence: TGTGCCAGCAGCTTAGTTATGGACTACGAGCAGTACTTC.

This chain joins TRBV7-8 and TRBJ1-5; 8 bases map to TRBD1. V trimming: 1 base; J trimming: 9 bases; junction bases outside the gene matches: 5. Germline V gene lookup returns CDR1 SGHVS and CDR2 FQNEAQ. The CDR3 is 14 residues long. The DNA for the CDR3 is TGTGCCAGCAGCTTAGGGGACAGGTCAGCGCCCCAGCATTTT. Translating gives CASSLGDRSAPQHF. The variable domain in full, completed from reference TRBV7-8 and TRBJ1-5, reads GAGVSQSPRYKVAKRGQDVALRCDPISGHVSLFWYQQALGQGPEFLTYFQNEAQLDKSGLPSDRFFAERPEGSVSTLKIQRTQQEDSAVYLCASSLGDRSAPQHFGDGTRLSIL.

The chain is built from TRBV2 and TRBJ2-1; tentative D call: TRBD2 (5 bases). With 0 bases removed from V and 10 bases from J, the gap between germline ends came to 10 bases. The CDR3 has 13 amino acids. Germline V gives CDR1 SNHLY, CDR2 FYNNEI. The CDR3 reads CASSEARTGEQFF. CDR3 nucleotides: TGTGCCAGCAGTGAAGCGCGGACTGGCGAGCAGTTCTTC.

CDR3 region: CASSPWTRVRTSTDTQYF. The CDR3 DNA reads as TGCGCCAGCAGCCCCTGGACTAGGGTTAGGACTAGCACAGATACGCAGTATTTT. The J gene is TRBJ2-3, the V gene TRBV5-1, with TRBD2 identical over 7 bases. Unmatched junction bases numbered 14, after V lost 4 bases and J lost 0 bases. The germline V gene has CDR1 SGHRS and CDR2 YFSETQ. The CDR3 has 18 amino acids. The variable domain in full, with the rest retrieved from reference TRBV5-1 and TRBJ2-3, is KAGVTQTPRYLIKTRGQQVTLSCSPISGHRSVSWYQQTPGQGLQFLFEYFSETQRNKGNFPGRFSGRQFSNSRSEMNVSTLELGDSALYLCASSPWTRVRTSTDTQYFGPGTRLTVL.

This chain joins TRBV5-1 and TRBJ2-3, with a tentative D call TRBD1 (6 bases). Trimming stripped 0 bases from V and 1 base from J, with 15 bases between. Germline assignment: CDR1 SGHRS and CDR2 YFSETQ. CDR3 length equals 17 residues. The CDR3 DNA reads as TGCGCCAGCAGCTTGGACAGGGATTTATGGGGCACAGATACGCAGTATTTT. It yields the protein CASSLDRDLWGTDTQYF.